Shown below are 27 T cell receptor beta chains from a single sample sequenced in a study of T-cell reconstitution after alpha-beta-depleted transplantation in children. A library of TCRbeta sequences, prepared with unique molecular identifiers, was generated. TCRdb recomputed calls from the PCR reads with MiXCR, one row per CDR3 protein. The table lists more than 500,000 distinct CDR3 sequences, around 10% of them singletons. Source: PBMCs, mostly from graft donor cells, taken 180 days after TCRalphabeta/CD19-depleted stem cell transplant. The receptors were sampled from a female patient aged 2-15 years who had a stem cell transplant for aplastic anemia, so the T cells may come from the graft donor.

The CDR3: CASGTRGNQPQHF. The CDR3 DNA is TGTGCCAGCGGCACGCGGGGCAATCAGCCCCAGCATTTT. J is TRBJ1-5 and V is TRBV7-9; D gene uncertain. Germline V gene sequence: CDR1 SEHNR, CDR2 FQNEAQ (reference sequence). This CDR3 has 13 residues. V was pared by 8 bases and J by 2 bases, with 10 bases between.

The chain is built from TRBV27 and TRBJ1-2; tentative D call: TRBD1 (5 bases). V gave up 2 bases and J gave up 8 bases, with 18 bases separating them. The germline V gene encodes CDR1 MNHEY and CDR2 SMNVEV (reference sequence). This CDR3 is built from 15 residues. Here the CDR3 DNA reads TGTGCCAGCAGTTTAAATCCGGGGCCTGGGAGAGGCTACACCTTC. Translating gives CASSLNPGPGRGYTF.

The table lists this clonotype with many counts. The chain employs TRBV4-3 and TRBJ2-4; no definite D call. The CDR3 length is 15 residues. The V end lost 2 bases, the J end lost 1 base, and 9 bases lay between the germline ends. Germline-derived CDR1 and CDR2 are LGHNA and YSLEER. Here the CDR3 DNA reads TGCGCCAGCAGCCAAATGGTGGGGGCCAAAAACATTCAGTACTTC. Its protein product is CASSQMVGAKNIQYF.

This clonotype appeared a few times. V is TRBV14 and J is TRBJ2-2; 12 bases are a match to TRBD2. The CDR3 is 16 residues long. V shed 4 bases and J 4 bases; nucleotides not matched to a gene: 4. The germline CDR1 and CDR2 sequences are SGHDN and FVKESK. The CDR3 coding sequence is TGTGCCAGCAGCCGAGGACTAGCGGGAAGCACCGGGGAGCTGTTTTTT. The encoded protein is CASSRGLAGSTGELFF.

In its sample, this clonotype was seen a few times. The V gene is TRBV7-2, the J gene TRBJ2-1, with 16 bases aligning to TRBD2. Germline loops: CDR1 SGHTA, CDR2 FQGNSA. The CDR3 sequence is 15 residues long. V trimming: 5 bases; J trimming: 9 bases; junction bases outside the gene matches: 4. The CDR3 reads CASSIGTSGGGEQFF. CDR3 coding DNA: TGTGCCAGCAGCATAGGGACTAGCGGGGGGGGTGAGCAGTTCTTC.

This clonotype was seen more than once but under ten times. The rearrangement links TRBV15 to TRBJ1-2; D perhaps matches TRBD1 (5 bases). The germline gives CDR1 LNHNV, CDR2 YYDKDF (reference sequence). With 1 base removed from V and 8 bases from J, the gap between germline ends came to 14 bases. The CDR3 contains 14 residues. The DNA of the CDR3 is TGTGCCACCAGCAGAGCCGGGGGAGGTAGGGGCTACACCTTC. Protein sequence: CATSRAGGGRGYTF.

CDR3 coding DNA: TGTGCCAGCAGCCTCGGACAGCCCGCAGATACGCAGTATTTT. Residues: CASSLGQPADTQYF. This rearrangement joins TRBV7-9 to TRBJ2-3, with TRBD1 as a possible D gene (6 bases). CDR3 size: 14 residues. Germline V gene data show CDR1 as SEHNR and CDR2 as FQNEAQ (reference sequence). V shed 5 bases and J shed 4 bases, with 13 bases lying between them.

V usage is TRBV5-1 and J usage is TRBJ2-5; the match to TRBD2 covers 8 bases. J lost 4 bases, V lost 2 bases, and 10 bases had no gene match. Germline values: CDR1 SGHRS, CDR2 YFSETQ. CDR3 length: 16 amino acids. CDR3 amino acids: CASSFYNGAGGETQYF. CDR3 nucleotide sequence: TGCGCCAGCAGCTTCTATAACGGCGCGGGAGGAGAGACCCAGTACTTC.

This clonotype came up a few times. V is TRBV29-1 and J is TRBJ2-5; 13 nucleotides align to TRBD2. Per germline, CDR1 SQVTM and CDR2 ANQGSEA. This CDR3 comprises 19 residues. V gave up 3 bases and J gave up 0 bases; unmatched junction bases: 13. This CDR3 reads CSVEGISGLAGLYQETQYF. The CDR3 region has the DNA TGCAGCGTTGAGGGTATATCGGGACTAGCGGGATTGTACCAAGAGACCCAGTACTTC.

V gene TRBV28 combines with J gene TRBJ2-3; perhaps D is TRBD1 or TRBD2 (7 bases each). This CDR3 spans 15 amino acids. Germline values: CDR1 MDHEN, CDR2 SYDVKM. V was cut by 5 bases and J by 4 bases, with 16 bases left in between. The CDR3 nucleotides are TGTGCCAGCAGTCCAGGGGGGGCGGGAGCAGATACGCAGTATTTT. Translated: CASSPGGAGADTQYF.

The V gene is TRBV5-4, the J gene TRBJ2-3; a weak D match, TRBD2 (5 bases). From germline, CDR1 is SGHNT and CDR2 YYREEE (reference sequence). Trimming stripped 5 bases from V and 0 bases from J, with 10 bases between. CDR3 length: 14 residues. The CDR3 DNA reads as TGTGCCAGCAGGAGGGCGGCTAGCACAGATACGCAGTATTTT. This encodes CASRRAASTDTQYF.

In its sample, this clonotype was seen many times. The V call is TRBV7-2, the J call TRBJ2-7, with no clear D. Per germline, CDR1 SGHTA and CDR2 FQGNSA. Trimming cost V 3 bases and J 3 bases, with 9 bases left between them. The CDR3 totals 13 residues. Here the CDR3 reads CASSFRTDYEQYF. In nucleotides, the CDR3 is TGTGCCAGCAGCTTCCGGACGGACTACGAGCAGTACTTC. Complete variable domain (other parts from reference TRBV7-2 and TRBJ2-7): GAGVSQSPSNKVTEKGKDVELRCDPISGHTALYWYRQSLGQGLEFLIYFQGNSAPDKSGLPSDRFSAERTGGSVSTLTIQRTQQEDSAVYLCASSFRTDYEQYFGPGTRLTVT.

This clonotype was detected ten times or more. The CDR3 loop is CSVGGLSGGLQETQYF. The CDR3 nucleotides are TGCAGCGTTGGGGGATTGTCGGGAGGCCTGCAAGAGACCCAGTACTTC. The chain recombines TRBV29-1 with TRBJ2-5; the match to TRBD2 covers 7 bases. Germline V lookup: CDR1 SQVTM, CDR2 ANQGSEA. CDR3 length: 16 amino acids. V was clipped by 4 bases and J by 2 bases; unmatched bases: 13.

This clonotype was observed a few times. The CDR3 nucleotides are TGCAGCGTTGATTCGACTAGCGGGAGCCTTACGTCCAATGAGCAGTTCTTC. Translated: CSVDSTSGSLTSNEQFF. V gene TRBV29-1 combines with J gene TRBJ2-1; 12 positions agree with TRBD2. V trimming: 3 bases; J trimming: 6 bases; junction bases outside the gene matches: 12. The CDR3 covers 17 residues. CDR1 SQVTM and CDR2 ANQGSEA come from the germline V gene.

The genes are TRBV9 and TRBJ2-1, with 7 bases aligning to TRBD1. V gave up 2 bases and J gave up 4 bases; unmatched junction bases: 9. Germline assignment: CDR1 SGDLS and CDR2 YYNGEE. The CDR3 sequence is 16 residues long. The CDR3 is CASSVPGTATYNEQFF. The CDR3 bases are TGTGCCAGCAGCGTTCCCGGGACAGCTACTTACAATGAGCAGTTCTTC.

This clonotype was counted a few times. The chain combines TRBV30 with TRBJ1-1; tentative D call: TRBD1 (5 bases). In germline, CDR1 is GTSNPN, CDR2 SVGIG (reference sequence). The CDR3 is 13 amino acids. The V and J ends lost 3 bases and 8 bases respectively, with 16 bases between them. As DNA, the CDR3 is TGTGCCTGGAGCGGCTTTCAGGGATCCGAAGCTTTCTTT. Its protein is CAWSGFQGSEAFF.

There are a few counts of this clonotype. This chain connects TRBV7-8 to TRBJ2-1; TRBD2 matches 11 bases. After removal of 5 bases from V and 4 bases from J, the junction contained 10 bases not matched to a gene. This CDR3 comprises 17 residues. Germline CDR1 reads SGHVS; CDR2 reads FQNEAQ. CDR3 nucleotides: TGTGCCAGCAGCCTATGGGATAGCGGGAGGGGGTACAATGAGCAGTTCTTC. Its translation: CASSLWDSGRGYNEQFF.

This clonotype was counted ten times or more. The chain recombines TRBV6-2 or TRBV6-3 with TRBJ1-1; D is undetermined. The V gene's germline CDR1 is MNHEY and CDR2 SVGEGT. The V and J ends lost 6 bases and 4 bases respectively, with 21 bases between them. The CDR3 loop spans 16 amino acids. CDR3 DNA: TGTGCCAGCAGCCAGGTTATTCTGCCACCTAGCACTGAAGCTTTCTTT. Residues: CASSQVILPPSTEAFF.

This chain links TRBV11-2 with TRBJ2-5, with TRBD1 identical over 9 bases. Looked up from germline, CDR1 is SGHAT and CDR2 is FQNNGV. V lost 1 base to trimming and J lost 4 bases; unmatched junction nucleotides: 22. The CDR3 extends over 21 amino acids. CDR3 DNA sequence: TGTGCCAGCAGCTTAGTTTGGGTGGACAGGGGAGGTGGGTACCGTCGAGAGACCCAGTACTTC. Protein product: CASSLVWVDRGGGYRRETQYF.

In this sample, this clonotype turned up many times. Here the CDR3 reads CASSLPGLPGGKTQYF. In nucleotides, the CDR3 is TGCGCCAGCAGCTTGCCGGGCCTACCAGGGGGCAAGACCCAGTACTTC. The genes are TRBV5-1 and TRBJ2-5; the match to TRBD1 covers 8 bases. This CDR3 region has 16 residues. The germline CDR1 and CDR2 sequences are SGHRS and YFSETQ. With V trimmed by 1 base and J by 6 bases, 11 bases remained unmatched.

The rearrangement uses TRBV21-1 and TRBJ2-7; TRBD2 was called by the table and not checked on the DNA. TRBV21-1 is a pseudogene segment. The CDR3 runs to 18 residues. The CDR3 loop is CASSKEVEAGGLSYEQYF. The CDR3 DNA follows: TGTGCCAGCAGCAAAGAGGTTGAAGCGGGAGGCCTCTCCTACGAGCAGTACTTC.

V is TRBV29-1 and J is TRBJ2-7, with TRBD2 as a possible D gene (5 bases). In germline, CDR1 is SQVTM, CDR2 ANQGSEA. The CDR3 sequence is 17 residues long. V lost 0 bases, J lost 3 bases, and 21 bases lay in between. CDR3 bases: TGCAGCGTTGAAGAGTGGGCTGTGGGAGATAAGAACTACGAGCAGTACTTC. Translating it yields CSVEEWAVGDKNYEQYF.

This clonotype was detected many times. The V gene is TRBV7-2, the J gene TRBJ2-6; 7 bases are a match to TRBD1. The CDR3 runs to 17 residues. The ends lost 2 bases at V and 0 bases at J; junction bases unmatched: 4. Germline values: CDR1 SGHTA, CDR2 FQGNSA. The CDR3 coding sequence is TGTGCCAGCAGCTTAAGACAGGGATACTCTGGGGCCAACGTCCTGACTTTC. This gives the protein CASSLRQGYSGANVLTF.

CDR3 residues: CASSTGTGVWEQYV. The CDR3 nucleotides read TGTGCCAGCAGCACCGGGACAGGGGTGTGGGAGCAGTACGTC. This chain links TRBV6-2 or TRBV6-3 with TRBJ2-7; the match to TRBD1 covers 10 bases. In germline, CDR1 is MNHEY, CDR2 SVGEGT. There are 14 residues in the CDR3. V shed 6 bases and J 7 bases; nucleotides not matched to a gene: 9.

Only a few counts were recorded for this clonotype. The chain combines TRBV28 with TRBJ1-5; D gene uncertain. V lost 3 bases and J 0 bases, leaving 12 bases between the germline ends. From germline, CDR1 is MDHEN and CDR2 SYDVKM. The CDR3 runs 16 residues. The CDR3 sequence: CASSFVGRYSNQPQHF. The CDR3 DNA reads TGTGCCAGCAGTTTCGTCGGAAGATATAGCAATCAGCCCCAGCATTTT.

The chain links TRBV9 to TRBJ2-5; no clear D gene. Germline assignment: CDR1 SGDLS and CDR2 YYNGEE. Between the trimmed V and J ends, which lost 0 bases and 1 base, there was a span of 7 bases. This CDR3 has 14 amino acids. Here the CDR3 DNA reads TGTGCCAGCAGCGTAGAGGCTAGCCAAGAGACCCAGTACTTC. Translated: CASSVEASQETQYF.

The chain is built from TRBV29-1 and TRBJ1-2, with TRBD1 matching over 10 bases. The germline CDR1 and CDR2 sequences are SQVTM and ANQGSEA. V shed 6 bases, J shed 8 bases, and the junction held 6 bases outside the gene matches. The CDR3 totals 12 residues. The CDR3 loop is CSVRGQGGGYTF. Here the CDR3 DNA reads TGCAGCGTCCGAGGACAGGGGGGCGGCTACACCTTC.